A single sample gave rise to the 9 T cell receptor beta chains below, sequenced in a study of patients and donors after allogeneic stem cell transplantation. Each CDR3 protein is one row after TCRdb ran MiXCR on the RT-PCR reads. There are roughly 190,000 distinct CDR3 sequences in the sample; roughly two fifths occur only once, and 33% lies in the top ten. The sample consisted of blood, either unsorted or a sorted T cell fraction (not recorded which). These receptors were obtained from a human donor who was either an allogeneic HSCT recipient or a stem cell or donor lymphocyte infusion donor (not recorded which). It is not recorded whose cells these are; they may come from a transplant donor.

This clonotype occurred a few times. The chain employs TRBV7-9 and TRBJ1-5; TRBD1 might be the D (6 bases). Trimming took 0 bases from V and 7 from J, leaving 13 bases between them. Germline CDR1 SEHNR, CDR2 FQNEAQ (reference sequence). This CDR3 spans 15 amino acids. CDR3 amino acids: CASSLAGGAGQPQHF. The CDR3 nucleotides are TGTGCCAGCAGCTTAGCCGGGGGCGCGGGACAGCCCCAGCATTTT.

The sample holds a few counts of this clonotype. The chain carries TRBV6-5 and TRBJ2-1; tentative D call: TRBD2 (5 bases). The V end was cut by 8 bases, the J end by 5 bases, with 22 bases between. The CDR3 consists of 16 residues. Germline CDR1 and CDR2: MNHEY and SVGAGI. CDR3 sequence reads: CASGGRRAKTNNEQFF. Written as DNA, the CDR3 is TGTGCCAGCGGCGGAAGGCGGGCGAAAACCAACAATGAGCAGTTCTTC.

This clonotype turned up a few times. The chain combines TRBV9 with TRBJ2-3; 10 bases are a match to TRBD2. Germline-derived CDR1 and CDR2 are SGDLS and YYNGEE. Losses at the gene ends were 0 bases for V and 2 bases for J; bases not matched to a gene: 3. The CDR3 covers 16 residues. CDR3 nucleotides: TGTGCCAGCAGCGTAGATAGCGGGAGGCCCACAGATACGCAGTATTTT. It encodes CASSVDSGRPTDTQYF.

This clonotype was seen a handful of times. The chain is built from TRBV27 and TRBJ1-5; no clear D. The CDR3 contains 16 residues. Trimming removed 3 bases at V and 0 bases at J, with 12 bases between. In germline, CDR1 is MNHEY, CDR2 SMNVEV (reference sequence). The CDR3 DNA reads TGTGCCAGCAGTTTTGGTGCTAGTTATAGCAATCAGCCCCAGCATTTT. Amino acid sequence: CASSFGASYSNQPQHF.

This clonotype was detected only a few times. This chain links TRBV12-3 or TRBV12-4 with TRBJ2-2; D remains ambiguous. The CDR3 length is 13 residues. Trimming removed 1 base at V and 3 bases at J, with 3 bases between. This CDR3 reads CASSLDDTGELFF. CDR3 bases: TGTGCCAGCAGTTTAGACGACACCGGGGAGCTGTTTTTT.

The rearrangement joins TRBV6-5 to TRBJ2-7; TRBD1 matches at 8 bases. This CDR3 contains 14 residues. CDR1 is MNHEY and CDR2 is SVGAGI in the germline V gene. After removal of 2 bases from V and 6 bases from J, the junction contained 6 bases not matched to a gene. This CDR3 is CASSYGPGGLEQYF. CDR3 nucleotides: TGTGCCAGCAGTTACGGGCCAGGGGGCCTCGAGCAGTACTTC.

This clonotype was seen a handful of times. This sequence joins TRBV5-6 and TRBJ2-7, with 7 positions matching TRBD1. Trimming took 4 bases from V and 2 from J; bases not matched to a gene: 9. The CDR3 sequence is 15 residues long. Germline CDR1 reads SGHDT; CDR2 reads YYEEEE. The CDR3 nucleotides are TGTGCCAGCAGCCTTGGAGCTGGGACAGCCTACGAGCAGTACTTC. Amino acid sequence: CASSLGAGTAYEQYF.

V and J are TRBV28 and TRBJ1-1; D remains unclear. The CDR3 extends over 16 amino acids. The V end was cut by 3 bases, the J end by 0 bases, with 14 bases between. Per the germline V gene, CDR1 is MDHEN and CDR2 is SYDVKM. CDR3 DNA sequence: TGTGCCAGCAGTTTCGGAGGTCCACTTATGAACACTGAAGCTTTCTTT. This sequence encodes CASSFGGPLMNTEAFF.

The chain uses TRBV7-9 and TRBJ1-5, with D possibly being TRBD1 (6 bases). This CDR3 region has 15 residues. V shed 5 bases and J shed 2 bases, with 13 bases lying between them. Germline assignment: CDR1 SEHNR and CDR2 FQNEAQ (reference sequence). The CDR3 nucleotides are TGTGCCAGCAGCCCCCCGGGGGGCGGCAATCAGCCCCAGCATTTT. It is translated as CASSPPGGGNQPQHF.